The next 13 T cell receptor beta chains were all read from a single sample in a study of T cell repertoires in cytomegalovirus infection. TCRdb reprocessed the reads via MiXCR and lists one record per CDR3 protein. The profile shows approximately 250,000 distinct CDR3 sequences, 8% to 9.5% of them singletons. The sample consisted of PBMCs. These receptors were taken from a human donor in good health (CMV status not recorded). Some clones in this sample may be carry-over from other donors' samples.

The chain combines TRBV28 with TRBJ1-2, with 9 nucleotides matching TRBD1. The CDR3 has 12 residues. Germline CDR1 MDHEN, CDR2 SYDVKM. V dropped 6 bases and J dropped 8; count of bases not matched to a gene: 4. This CDR3 reads CASRTGGDGYTF. Here the CDR3 DNA reads TGTGCCAGCAGGACAGGGGGAGACGGCTACACCTTC.

This clonotype was seen many times. V and J are TRBV7-2 and TRBJ1-1; D is unresolved. CDR3 length equals 14 residues. The V and J ends lost 6 bases and 1 base respectively, with 12 bases between them. The germline gives CDR1 SGHTA, CDR2 FQGNSA. The CDR3 reads CASRHQTGNTEAFF. In DNA, the CDR3 is TGTGCCAGCAGACATCAAACTGGGAACACTGAAGCTTTCTTT.

This clonotype came up many times. The J gene is TRBJ2-3, the V gene TRBV7-2; D gene ambiguous. CDR1 is SGHTA and CDR2 is FQGNSA in the germline V gene. This CDR3 contains 14 residues. The V gene lost 1 base and the J gene lost 5 bases, with 10 bases spanning the gap. The DNA for the CDR3 is TGTGCCAGCAGCTTAGGGCCTAAAGTAGATACGCAGTATTTT. This translates into CASSLGPKVDTQYF. The full variable domain, completed using reference TRBV7-2 and TRBJ2-3, is GAGVSQSPSNKVTEKGKDVELRCDPISGHTALYWYRQSLGQGLEFLIYFQGNSAPDKSGLPSDRFSAERTGGSVSTLTIQRTQQEDSAVYLCASSLGPKVDTQYFGPGTRLTVL.

The rearrangement uses TRBV10-3 and TRBJ1-5, with 10 nucleotides matching TRBD1. The CDR3 has 15 amino acids. Trimming took 4 bases from V and 5 from J; bases not matched to a gene: 5. Germline V gives CDR1 ENHRY, CDR2 SYGVKD. CDR3 residues: CAISAGTGDHQPQHF. CDR3 nucleotide sequence: TGTGCCATCAGTGCCGGGACAGGGGATCATCAGCCCCAGCATTTT.

This clonotype came up a few times. The rearrangement uses TRBV6-2 or TRBV6-3 and TRBJ1-1; no reliable D call. The CDR3 loop spans 14 amino acids. Trimming cost V 0 bases and J 2 bases, with 7 bases left between them. Germline CDR1 and CDR2: MNHEY and SVGEGT. CDR3 DNA sequence: TGTGCCAGCAGTTACTCCGGTCGAAACACTGAAGCTTTCTTT. Protein: CASSYSGRNTEAFF.

At least ten counts were recorded for this clonotype. The chain couples TRBV4-2 to TRBJ2-3; the match to TRBD1 covers 7 bases. This CDR3 is 17 amino acids long. After removal of 4 bases from V and 1 base from J, the junction contained 11 bases not matched to a gene. Germline V gives CDR1 LGHNA, CDR2 YNFKEQ. Here the CDR3 reads CASSRTAGGTGTDTQYF. CDR3 in DNA: TGTGCCAGCAGCCGAACCGCAGGGGGAACGGGCACAGATACGCAGTATTTT.

This clonotype was counted at least ten times. The chain employs TRBV7-2 and TRBJ2-5, with D perhaps matching TRBD2 (5 bases). With 5 bases removed from V and 2 bases from J, the gap between germline ends came to 12 bases. Germline CDR1 reads SGHTA; CDR2 reads FQGNSA. The CDR3 totals 14 residues. This chain's CDR3 is CASSRGRLQETQYF. The DNA of the CDR3 is TGTGCCAGCAGCCGAGGGCGACTTCAAGAGACCCAGTACTTC.

The chain couples TRBV5-3 to TRBJ2-7; D possibly corresponds to TRBD1 (5 bases). TRBV5-3 is designated an ORF whose function remains uncertain. V lost 8 bases to trimming and J lost 2 bases, with 11 bases between them. The CDR3 runs 12 residues. CDR3 protein: CASTDRTYEQYF. The CDR3 DNA sequence: TGTGCCAGCACAGACAGAACCTACGAGCAGTACTTC.

This clonotype has more than one count but fewer than ten. This chain connects TRBV11-3 to TRBJ2-1; 9 positions agree with TRBD1. Germline values: CDR1 SGHNT, CDR2 YENEEA. V lost 1 base to trimming and J lost 6 bases; unmatched junction nucleotides: 7. CDR3 length equals 16 residues. CDR3 bases: TGTGCCAGCAGCTTAGCCGGGACAGGGTTGCGCAATGAGCAGTTCTTC. Translated, it gives CASSLAGTGLRNEQFF. Full variable domain (rest looked up from reference TRBV11-3 and TRBJ2-1): EAGVVQSPRYKIIEKKQPVAFWCNPISGHNTLYWYLQNLGQGPELLIRYENEEAVDDSQLPKDRFSAERLKGVDSTLKIQPAELGDSAVYLCASSLAGTGLRNEQFFGPGTRLTVL.

The V gene is TRBV6-5, the J gene TRBJ1-5; no reliable D call. Germline V gives CDR1 MNHEY, CDR2 SVGAGI. V lost 6 bases and J 4 bases, leaving 10 bases between the germline ends. The CDR3 covers 13 residues. CDR3: CASRPYGNQPQHF. The CDR3 DNA follows: TGTGCCAGCAGGCCCTATGGGAATCAGCCCCAGCATTTT.

The chain combines TRBV6-1 with TRBJ1-1; D gene uncertain. V was shortened by 7 bases and J by 8 bases, with 14 bases between the two germline ends. The germline V gene has CDR1 MNHNS and CDR2 SASEGT. CDR3 size: 12 residues. CDR3 sequence: CASKSEGREAFF. The CDR3 nucleotides are TGTGCCAGCAAGTCCGAAGGCAGGGAAGCTTTCTTT.

At least ten counts were recorded for this clonotype. The chain joins TRBV27 to TRBJ2-1, with 8 bases aligning to TRBD2. V lost 8 bases, J lost 2 bases, and 8 bases stayed unmatched. The germline gives CDR1 MNHEY, CDR2 SMNVEV (reference sequence). This CDR3 has 15 amino acids. CDR3 DNA: TGTGCCAGCCGACCGCCGGGACTAGCCTACAATGAGCAGTTCTTC. This gives the protein CASRPPGLAYNEQFF.

This clonotype was recorded many times. V gene TRBV19 combines with J gene TRBJ2-6; D gene ambiguous. Germline V gene lookup returns CDR1 LNHDA and CDR2 SQIVND (reference sequence). V lost 5 bases to trimming and J lost 0 bases, with 20 bases between them. The CDR3 length is 19 residues. CDR3 sequence (DNA): TGTGCCAGTAGTCCCATCCCTGCGATCAATCCCTCTGGGGCCAACGTCCTGACTTTC. Residues: CASSPIPAINPSGANVLTF.